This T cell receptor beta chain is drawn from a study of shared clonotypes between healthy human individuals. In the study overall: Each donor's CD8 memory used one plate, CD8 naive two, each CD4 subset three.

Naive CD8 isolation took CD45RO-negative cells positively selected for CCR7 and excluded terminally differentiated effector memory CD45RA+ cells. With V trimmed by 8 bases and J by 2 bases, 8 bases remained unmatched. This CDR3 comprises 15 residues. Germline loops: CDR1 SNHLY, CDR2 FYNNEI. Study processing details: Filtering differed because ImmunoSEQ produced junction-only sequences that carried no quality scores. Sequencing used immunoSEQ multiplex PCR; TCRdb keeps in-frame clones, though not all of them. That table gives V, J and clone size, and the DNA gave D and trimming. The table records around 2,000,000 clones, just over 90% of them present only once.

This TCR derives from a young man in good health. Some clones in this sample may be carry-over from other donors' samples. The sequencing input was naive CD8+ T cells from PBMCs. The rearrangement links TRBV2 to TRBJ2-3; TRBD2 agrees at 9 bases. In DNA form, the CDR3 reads TGTGCCAGCTCCTCTGGCGGGAGGGTCACAGATACGCAGTATTTT. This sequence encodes CASSSGGRVTDTQYF.